The entry below gives a single T cell receptor (beta chain) sequence along with its context. There are 14 residues in the CDR3. Unmatched junction bases numbered 7, after V lost 5 bases and J lost 7 bases. In germline, CDR1 is WNHNN, CDR2 SYGVQD (reference sequence). Recovered status applied to Cohort 3 donors who had two consecutive negative PCRs. It also applied to those with clearance or with symptom resolution. Generated by immunoSEQ multiplex PCR, the TCRdb table keeps only in-frame clones and is missing some. The sample has 150,000 or so clones, about four fifths seen once. The sample comes from a study of blood T cell repertoires in COVID-19. Across the whole study: T cells, B-cell-depleted T cells, or PBMCs provided the cDNA or gDNA that served as material.

This clonotype originated in a man aged 45-65 years who had recovered from COVID-19. The V gene is TRBV10-1, the J gene TRBJ2-1; 8 nucleotides match TRBD2. Specimen: PBMCs or T cells enriched from blood (not recorded which). Written as DNA, the CDR3 is TGCGCCAGCAGTCCCGGGGGGGGCCTTAATGAGCAGTTCTTC. This gives the protein CASSPGGGLNEQFF.